This paragraph reports one T cell receptor beta chain. Its specificity is unknown. TCRdb itself ran the RT-PCR reads through MiXCR, one entry per CDR3 protein. The sample shows 15,000 or so distinct CDR3 sequences, approximately 82% of them seen only once. The length of the CDR3 is 16 residues. This record comes from a study of yellow fever vaccine responses in identical twins. Study findings and constraints: Reports say the vaccine T cell response in twins looked partly convergent and partly personalized.

This sample comprised T cells from blood (PBMCs), unsorted or a sorted subset (not recorded which), obtained before or after yellow fever vaccination (not recorded which). This sequence originates from a woman aged 18 to 35 who received the yellow fever vaccine. This chain joins TRBV21-1 and TRBJ2-1; the D segment call TRBD1 is taken from the table without a DNA check. TRBV21-1 is an annotated pseudogene. CDR3 protein: CASSKAFGTPYNEQFF. CDR3 coding DNA: TGTGCCAGCAGCAAAGCGTTCGGGACCCCATACAATGAGCAGTTCTTC.